This TCR beta chain was observed in a study of blood T cell repertoires in COVID-19. The wider study: Acute-phase and convalescent COVID-19 samples originated in the United States, Italy and Spain. Sources were T cells, B-cell-depleted T cells, or PBMCs; the material itself was cDNA or gDNA.

Per the original methods: For nucleated cells, counts were estimated from reference gene primer amplification. Repertoires were generated with immunoSEQ multiplex PCR, while TCRdb's copy carries only in-frame clones and drops some. The V and J calls and clone size were taken over from that table, and D and trimming were inferred from the DNA. This sample has over 8,000 clones, with 70% to 90% found just once. Germline CDR1 and CDR2: LGHDT and YNNKEL (reference sequence). V shed 2 bases and J shed 5 bases, with 12 bases lying between them. The CDR3 covers 15 residues. The receptor's source is a human donor with active COVID-19. The donor label of this sample is uncertain. The J gene is TRBJ1-4, the V gene TRBV3-1 (or the pseudogene TRBV3-2); D is undetermined. Sequencing input: peripheral blood. The CDR3, as DNA: TGTGCCAGCAGCCAAAATCCCACGGGGAATGAAAAACTGTTTTTT. It encodes CASSQNPTGNEKLFF.